The source of this T cell receptor (beta chain) is a study of regulatory T cells in long-lasting Graves disease. Whole-study context: Antithyroid drug use was under 3 months in newly diagnosed Graves' patients. The study, taken as a whole, reports: Comparison showed that persistent patients shared more public clonotypes (2,741) than new patients (over 950).

Sequencing libraries for TCR beta were prepared with iRepertoire HTBI primers and Arm-PCR of CDR3 regions. TCRdb itself ran the multiplex PCR reads through MiXCR, one entry per CDR3 protein. The table records 440,000 or so distinct CDR3 sequences, over 15% of them present only once. Time point specified: newly diagnosed GD, antithyroid drugs for less than 3 months. From PBMCs, RNA was extracted and then used to make the TCR library. A roughly 8.6-milliliter sample of peripheral blood was drawn into EDTA tubes. CDR1 SGDLS and CDR2 YYNGEE come from the germline V gene. The CDR3 has 17 residues. Trimming pared 4 bases from V and 1 base from J, leaving 18 bases between. There are many counts of this clonotype. Antigen unknown. Separately, the same data were catalogued under a study of T cells in Graves' hyperthyroidism and ophthalmopathy. Per that paper: Graves' hyperthyroidism was deemed stable given no ophthalmopathy progression within 18 months.

This sample comprised peripheral blood mononuclear cells (PBMCs), obtained at new diagnosis, from a patient treated with antithyroid drugs. The V call is TRBV9, the J call TRBJ2-1, with D perhaps matching TRBD1 or TRBD2 (5 bases each). This TCR was sampled from a woman in her twenties or thirties with Graves disease. The CDR3 reads CASSLQMWGSSYNEQFF. The CDR3 DNA reads as TGTGCCAGCAGCCTCCAAATGTGGGGGTCATCCTACAATGAGCAGTTCTTC.